This passage covers 8 T cell receptor beta chains from one sample sequenced in a study of T cell repertoires in cytomegalovirus infection. One entry per CDR3 protein, called by TCRdb with MiXCR from the reads. The sample carries about 920,000 distinct CDR3 sequences, around a third recorded once. These TCRs are of unknown antigen specificity. The sequencing used cultured CD8+ T cells from PBMCs, collected from culture after CMV antigen stimulation. All receptors derive from a human donor in good health (CMV status not recorded). Some clones in this sample may be carry-over from other donors' samples.

This clonotype has more than one count but fewer than ten. The chain employs TRBV13 and TRBJ1-2, with 7 positions matching TRBD1. CDR1 and CDR2 (germline): PRHDT, FYEKMQ (reference sequence). Germline trimming cut 4 bases from V and 8 bases from J; bases unmatched to any gene: 7. The CDR3 runs 13 residues. CDR3 region: CASSSGTVRGYTF. CDR3 nucleotides: TGTGCCAGCAGCTCCGGGACAGTCCGCGGCTACACCTTC.

This clonotype occurred a few times. The chain couples TRBV5-1 to TRBJ2-1; 10 bases are a match to TRBD2. Looked up from germline, CDR1 is SGHRS and CDR2 is YFSETQ. CDR3 length equals 15 residues. After removal of 6 bases from V and 4 bases from J, the junction contained 7 bases not matched to a gene. The CDR3 DNA is TGCGCCAGCACCGTCGGACTAGCGGATTACAATGAGCAGTTCTTC. Amino acids: CASTVGLADYNEQFF.

This clonotype was seen a handful of times. V usage is TRBV12-3 or TRBV12-4 and J usage is TRBJ2-5, with 8 bases fitting TRBD2. Trimming at V came to 6 bases and at J to 6 bases, leaving 3 bases not matched to a gene. There are 12 residues in the CDR3. The CDR3 is CASSPGGKTQYF. Written as DNA, the CDR3 is TGTGCCAGCAGCCCGGGGGGGAAGACCCAGTACTTC.

This clonotype came up a few times. V gene TRBV24-1 combines with J gene TRBJ2-1; TRBD1 agrees at 7 bases. CDR3 length equals 12 residues. The J segment lost 12 bases and the V segment lost 5 bases, leaving 6 bases of the junction unmatched. The germline V gene encodes CDR1 KGHDR and CDR2 SFDVKD. The CDR3 bases are TGTGCCACCAGTGTCCAGGGGGAAAGGCAGTTCTTC. Amino acids: CATSVQGERQFF.

The gene calls are TRBV4-1 and TRBJ2-2; TRBD2 is a possible D gene (6 bases). Deletions cut 1 base from V and 5 bases from J, with 11 bases between. Germline V gene lookup returns CDR1 MGHRA and CDR2 YSYEKL. CDR3 length equals 15 residues. CDR3 in DNA: TGCGCCAGCAGCCAAGGTAGCGGCTTAACCGGGGAGCTGTTTTTT. Encoded protein: CASSQGSGLTGELFF.

This clonotype was counted a few times. This chain links TRBV4-1 with TRBJ2-2; D gene unclear. Germline CDR1 MGHRA, CDR2 YSYEKL. The length of the CDR3 is 14 residues. V lost 1 base to trimming and J lost 4 bases, with 7 bases between them. CDR3 nucleotide sequence: TGCGCCAGCAGCCAAGGACACTTCACCGGGGAGCTGTTTTTT. The encoded protein is CASSQGHFTGELFF.

This clonotype was counted a few times. The rearrangement links TRBV24-1 to TRBJ2-1; D not resolved. The CDR3 spans 11 residues. The V gene lost 3 bases and the J gene lost 10 bases, with 6 bases spanning the gap. Germline V gene sequence: CDR1 KGHDR, CDR2 SFDVKD. This CDR3 reads CATSDGREQFF. The DNA of the CDR3 is TGTGCCACCAGTGATGGTAGGGAGCAGTTCTTC.

The chain uses TRBV28 and TRBJ2-7, with 8 bases aligning to TRBD2. The CDR3 spans 14 residues. V lost 4 bases to trimming and J lost 2 bases; unmatched junction nucleotides: 4. Germline values: CDR1 MDHEN, CDR2 SYDVKM. This CDR3 reads CASSSLAGPYEQYV. As DNA, the CDR3 is TGTGCCAGCAGTTCCTTAGCGGGGCCCTACGAGCAGTACGTC.